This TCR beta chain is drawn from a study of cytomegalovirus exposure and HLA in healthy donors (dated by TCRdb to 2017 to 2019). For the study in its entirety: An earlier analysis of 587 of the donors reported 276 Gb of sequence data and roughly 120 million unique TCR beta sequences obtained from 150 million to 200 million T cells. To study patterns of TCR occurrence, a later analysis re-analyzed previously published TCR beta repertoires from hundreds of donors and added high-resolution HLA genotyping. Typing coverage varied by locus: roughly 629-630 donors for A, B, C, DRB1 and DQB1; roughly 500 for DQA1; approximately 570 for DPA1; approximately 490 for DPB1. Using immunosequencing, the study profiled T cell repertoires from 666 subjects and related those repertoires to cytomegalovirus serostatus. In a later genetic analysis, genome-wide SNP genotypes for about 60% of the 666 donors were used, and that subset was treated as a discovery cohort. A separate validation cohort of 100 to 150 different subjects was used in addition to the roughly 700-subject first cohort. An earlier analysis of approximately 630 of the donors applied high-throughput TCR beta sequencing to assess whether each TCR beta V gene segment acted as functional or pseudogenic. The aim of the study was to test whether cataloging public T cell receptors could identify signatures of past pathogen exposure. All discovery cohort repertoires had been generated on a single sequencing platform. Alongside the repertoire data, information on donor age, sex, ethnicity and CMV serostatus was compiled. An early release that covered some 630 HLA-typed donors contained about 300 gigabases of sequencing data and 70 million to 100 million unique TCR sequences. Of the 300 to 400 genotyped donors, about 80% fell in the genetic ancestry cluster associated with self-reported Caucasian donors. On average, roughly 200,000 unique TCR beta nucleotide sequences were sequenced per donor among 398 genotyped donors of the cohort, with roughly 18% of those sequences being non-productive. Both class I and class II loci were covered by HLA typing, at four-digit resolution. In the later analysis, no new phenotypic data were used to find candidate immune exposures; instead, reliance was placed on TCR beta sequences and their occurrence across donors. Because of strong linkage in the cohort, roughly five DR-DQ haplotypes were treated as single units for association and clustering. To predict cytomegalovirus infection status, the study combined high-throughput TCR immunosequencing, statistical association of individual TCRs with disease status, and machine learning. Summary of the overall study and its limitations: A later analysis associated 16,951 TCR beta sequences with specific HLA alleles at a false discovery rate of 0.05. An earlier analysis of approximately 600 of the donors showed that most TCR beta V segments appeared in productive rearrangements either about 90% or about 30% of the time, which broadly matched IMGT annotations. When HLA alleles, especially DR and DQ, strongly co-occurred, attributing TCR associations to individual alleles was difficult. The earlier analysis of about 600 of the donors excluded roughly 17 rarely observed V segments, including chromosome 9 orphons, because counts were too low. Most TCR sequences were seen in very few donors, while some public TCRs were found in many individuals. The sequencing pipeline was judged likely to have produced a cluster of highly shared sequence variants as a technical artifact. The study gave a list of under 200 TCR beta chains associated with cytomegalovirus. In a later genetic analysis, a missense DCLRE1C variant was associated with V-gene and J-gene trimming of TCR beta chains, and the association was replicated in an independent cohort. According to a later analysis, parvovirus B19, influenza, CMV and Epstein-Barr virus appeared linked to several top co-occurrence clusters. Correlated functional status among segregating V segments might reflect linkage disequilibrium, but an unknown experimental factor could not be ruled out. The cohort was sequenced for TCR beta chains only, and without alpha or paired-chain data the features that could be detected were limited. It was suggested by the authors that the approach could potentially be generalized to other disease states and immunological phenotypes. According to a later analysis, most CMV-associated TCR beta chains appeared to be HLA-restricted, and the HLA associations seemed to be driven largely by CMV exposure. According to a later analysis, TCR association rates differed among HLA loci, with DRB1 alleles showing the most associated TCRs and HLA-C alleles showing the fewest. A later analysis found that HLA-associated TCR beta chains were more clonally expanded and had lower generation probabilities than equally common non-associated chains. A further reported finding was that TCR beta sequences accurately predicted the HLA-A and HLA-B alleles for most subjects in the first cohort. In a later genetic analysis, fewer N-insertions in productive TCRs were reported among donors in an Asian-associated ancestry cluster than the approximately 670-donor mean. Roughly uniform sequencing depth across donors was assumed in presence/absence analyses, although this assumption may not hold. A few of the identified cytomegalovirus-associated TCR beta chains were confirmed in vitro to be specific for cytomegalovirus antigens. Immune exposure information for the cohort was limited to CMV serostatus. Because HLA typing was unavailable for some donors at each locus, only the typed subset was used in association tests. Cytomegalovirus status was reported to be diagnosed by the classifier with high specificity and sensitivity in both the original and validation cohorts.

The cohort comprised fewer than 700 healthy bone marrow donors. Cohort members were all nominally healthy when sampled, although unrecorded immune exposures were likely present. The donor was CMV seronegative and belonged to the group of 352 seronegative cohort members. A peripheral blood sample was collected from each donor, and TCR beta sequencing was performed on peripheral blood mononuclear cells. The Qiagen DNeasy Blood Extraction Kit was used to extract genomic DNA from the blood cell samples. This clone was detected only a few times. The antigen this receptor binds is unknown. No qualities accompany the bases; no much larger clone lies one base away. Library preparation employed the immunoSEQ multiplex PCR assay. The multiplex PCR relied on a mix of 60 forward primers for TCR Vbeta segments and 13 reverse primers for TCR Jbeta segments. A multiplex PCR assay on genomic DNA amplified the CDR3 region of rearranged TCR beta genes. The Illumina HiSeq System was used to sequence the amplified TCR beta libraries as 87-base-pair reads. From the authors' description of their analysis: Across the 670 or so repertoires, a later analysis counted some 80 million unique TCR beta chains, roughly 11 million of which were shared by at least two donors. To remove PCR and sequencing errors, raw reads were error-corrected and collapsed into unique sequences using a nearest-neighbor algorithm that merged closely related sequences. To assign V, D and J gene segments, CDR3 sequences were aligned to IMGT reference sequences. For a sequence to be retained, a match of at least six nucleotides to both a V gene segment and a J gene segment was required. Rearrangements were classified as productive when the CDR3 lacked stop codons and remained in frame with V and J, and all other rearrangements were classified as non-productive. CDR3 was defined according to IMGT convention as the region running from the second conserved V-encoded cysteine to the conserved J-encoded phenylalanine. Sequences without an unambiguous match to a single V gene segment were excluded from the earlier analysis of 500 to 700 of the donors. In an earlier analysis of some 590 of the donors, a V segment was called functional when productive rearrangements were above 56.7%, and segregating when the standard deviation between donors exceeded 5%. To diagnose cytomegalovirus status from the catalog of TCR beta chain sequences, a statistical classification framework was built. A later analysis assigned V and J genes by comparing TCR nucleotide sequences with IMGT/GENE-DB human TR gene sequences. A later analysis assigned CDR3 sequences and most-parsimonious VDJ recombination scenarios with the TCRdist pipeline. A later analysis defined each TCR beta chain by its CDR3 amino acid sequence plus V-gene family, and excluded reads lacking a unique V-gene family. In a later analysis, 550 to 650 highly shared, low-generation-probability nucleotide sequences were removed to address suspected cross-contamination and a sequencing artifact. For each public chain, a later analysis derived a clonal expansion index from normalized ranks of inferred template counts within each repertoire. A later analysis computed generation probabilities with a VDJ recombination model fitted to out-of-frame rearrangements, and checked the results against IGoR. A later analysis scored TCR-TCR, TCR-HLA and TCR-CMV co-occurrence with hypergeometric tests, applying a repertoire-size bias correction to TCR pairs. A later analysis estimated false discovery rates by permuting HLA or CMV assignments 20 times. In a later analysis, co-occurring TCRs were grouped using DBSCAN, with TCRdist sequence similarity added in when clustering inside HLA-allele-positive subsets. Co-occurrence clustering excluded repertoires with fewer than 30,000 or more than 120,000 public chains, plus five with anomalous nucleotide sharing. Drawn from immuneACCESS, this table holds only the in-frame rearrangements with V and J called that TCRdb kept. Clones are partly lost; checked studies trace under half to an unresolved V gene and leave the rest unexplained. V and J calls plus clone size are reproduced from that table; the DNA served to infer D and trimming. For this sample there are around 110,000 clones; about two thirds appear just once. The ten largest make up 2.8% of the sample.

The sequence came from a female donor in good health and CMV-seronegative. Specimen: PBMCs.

The CDR3: CASSPGTGSYNEQFF. DNA sequence: TGTGCCAGCAGTCCTGGGACAGGGTCCTACAATGAGCAGTTCTTC. Recombination joined TRBV27 with TRBJ2-1; 9 middle bases align to TRBD1. The CDR3 runs 15 residues from the cysteine to the phenylalanine. Only the CDR3 portion is preserved as DNA: 45 bases, with reading frame beginning at the first base. Compared with germline, V lacks 5 bases and J lacks 1 base; bases without a gene match: 3. CDR1 and CDR2 are drawn from the germline V gene (reference sequence): MNHEY, SMNVEV.